One and the same sample provided the 15 T cell receptor beta chains below, sequenced in a study of T cell changes during pregnancy in multiple sclerosis. Method: immunoSEQ multiplex PCR; TCRdb's copy keeps in-frame clones and lacks some. This table holds 20,000 to 25,000 clones, roughly 87% found once. The source material was CD8+ T cells from peripheral blood mononuclear cells, sampled after pregnancy. The receptors come from a female donor with multiple sclerosis, enrolled in a pregnancy study.

This clone was counted once. The chain recombines TRBV6-6 with TRBJ2-3, with D possibly being TRBD2 (6 bases). Trimming removed 6 bases from V and 3 bases from J, with 13 bases in between. CDR3 size: 14 residues. Germline CDR1 and CDR2: MNHNY and SVGAGI (reference sequence). The CDR3 sequence: CASSWRELTDTQYF. The CDR3 nucleotides read TGTGCCAGCAGCTGGCGGGAACTGACAGATACGCAGTATTTT.

This chain uses TRBV6-5 with TRBJ2-1; the D gene is possibly TRBD1 (5 bases). The V gene lost 2 bases and the J gene lost 0 bases, with 8 bases spanning the gap. The CDR3 contains 15 residues. Per germline, CDR1 MNHEY and CDR2 SVGAGI. The CDR3 loop is CASSYGAVSYNEQFF. The CDR3 DNA follows: TGTGCCAGCAGTTACGGGGCAGTCTCCTACAATGAGCAGTTCTTC.

This clone was seen a handful of times. The rearrangement links TRBV6-4 to TRBJ2-1, with 7 nucleotides matching TRBD2. Germline values: CDR1 MRHNA, CDR2 SNTAGT. CDR3 length: 16 residues. V was pared by 0 bases and J by 4 bases, with 6 bases of the junction left unmatched. CDR3 amino acids: CASSDSAGVGYNEQFF. The CDR3 nucleotides read TGTGCCAGCAGTGACTCGGCGGGAGTAGGGTACAATGAGCAGTTCTTC.

V is TRBV7-9 and J is TRBJ2-1; D possibly corresponds to TRBD2 (5 bases). CDR1 and CDR2 from the germline V gene are SEHNR and FQNEAQ (reference sequence). The CDR3 runs 15 residues. Trimming cost V 5 bases and J 5 bases, with 16 bases left between them. The CDR3 nucleotides are TGTGCCAGCAGCCCCCCTAGCCCACGTAACAATGAGCAGTTCTTC. As protein: CASSPPSPRNNEQFF.

The chain links TRBV6-5 to TRBJ2-3; unclear D gene. The CDR3 is 12 residues long. CDR1 and CDR2 from the germline V gene are MNHEY and SVGAGI. Between the trimmed V and J ends, which lost 6 bases and 0 bases, there was a span of 4 bases. The CDR3 coding sequence is TGTGCCAGCAGACAAAGCACAGATACGCAGTATTTT. The encoded protein is CASRQSTDTQYF.

The rearrangement uses TRBV14 and TRBJ2-3; TRBD1 might be the D (5 bases). Trimming shortened V by 0 bases and J by 6 bases, and 13 bases separated the two germline ends. CDR1 SGHDN and CDR2 FVKESK come from the germline V gene. The CDR3 spans 15 residues. The CDR3 protein is CASSQDWGSWDTQYF. CDR3 DNA sequence: TGTGCCAGCAGCCAAGATTGGGGCAGTTGGGATACGCAGTATTTT.

The gene calls are TRBV30 and TRBJ2-1; 9 bases match TRBD2. The CDR3 has 17 residues. Germline lookup yields CDR1 GTSNPN and CDR2 SVGIG (reference sequence). With 0 bases clipped from V and 0 bases from J, the junction kept 6 bases outside the gene matches. In nucleotides, the CDR3 is TGTGCCTGGAGTGTACGGTGGCGGGAGGGCTCCTACAATGAGCAGTTCTTC. The encoded protein is CAWSVRWREGSYNEQFF. Full variable domain (missing parts from reference TRBV30 and TRBJ2-1): SQTIHQWPATLVQPVGSPLSLECTVEGTSNPNLYWYRQAAGRGLQLLFYSVGIGQISSEVPQNLSASRPQDRQFILSSKKLLLSDSGFYLCAWSVRWREGSYNEQFFGPGTRLTVL.

V gene TRBV7-9 combines with J gene TRBJ2-1; D is undetermined. Germline lookup yields CDR1 SEHNR and CDR2 FQNEAQ (reference sequence). V shed 10 bases and J shed 10 bases, with 20 bases lying between them. The CDR3 covers 13 residues. The CDR3, as DNA: TGTGCCAAAGACCGCGTGTTGGGCGACGAGCAGTTCTTC. Translation: CAKDRVLGDEQFF. Full variable domain (rest looked up from reference TRBV7-9 and TRBJ2-1): DTGVSQNPRHKITKRGQNVTFRCDPISEHNRLYWYRQTLGQGPEFLTYFQNEAQLEKSRLLSDRFSAERPKGSFSTLEIQRTEQGDSAMYLCAKDRVLGDEQFFGPGTRLTVL.

The chain uses TRBV4-1 and TRBJ1-5; D is unclear. Trimming left V 4 bases short and J 3 bases short, with 16 bases between. Germline V gives CDR1 MGHRA, CDR2 YSYEKL. The CDR3 consists of 16 residues. In DNA form, the CDR3 reads TGCGCCAGCAGCCCCGGCGGATCCGGAACCAATCAGCCCCAGCATTTT. Translation: CASSPGGSGTNQPQHF.

The J gene is TRBJ2-7, the V gene TRBV4-1; TRBD2 aligns across 13 bases. V dropped 4 bases and J dropped 3; count of bases not matched to a gene: 12. This CDR3 region has 18 residues. Per the germline V gene, CDR1 is MGHRA and CDR2 is YSYEKL. The CDR3 region is CASSPAEGLAGANYEQYF. The CDR3 nucleotides are TGCGCCAGCAGCCCAGCAGAAGGACTAGCGGGAGCGAACTACGAGCAGTACTTC.

V gene TRBV27 combines with J gene TRBJ2-7, with TRBD1 matching 10 bases. The V and J ends lost 6 bases and 3 bases, in that order; junction bases with no gene match: 2. The CDR3 consists of 13 residues. CDR1 and CDR2 (germline): MNHEY, SMNVEV (reference sequence). CDR3 loop: CASRDRGDYEQYF. The CDR3 DNA sequence: TGTGCCAGCAGGGACAGGGGGGACTACGAGCAGTACTTC.

The chain recombines TRBV11-1 with TRBJ2-7; 8 bases map to TRBD1. The CDR3 consists of 13 residues. V shed 3 bases, J shed 11 bases, and the junction held 9 bases outside the gene matches. The germline gives CDR1 SGHAT, CDR2 FQDESV (reference sequence). CDR3 in amino acids: CASSLEQPGQEYF. CDR3 in DNA: TGTGCCAGCAGCTTGGAGCAACCGGGACAGGAGTACTTC.

V is TRBV7-2 and J is TRBJ1-4; D ambiguous. This CDR3 is built from 15 residues. Germline V gives CDR1 SGHTA, CDR2 FQGNSA. V was clipped by 0 bases and J by 6 bases, with 11 bases between them. In DNA form, the CDR3 reads TGTGCCAGCAGCTTAGCTGAGGGTGGCGATGAAAAACTGTTTTTT. Residues: CASSLAEGGDEKLFF.

The chain joins TRBV6-1 to TRBJ2-5, with 11 bases lining up with TRBD2. The germline V gene has CDR1 MNHNS and CDR2 SASEGT. Unmatched junction bases numbered 10, after V lost 0 bases and J lost 4 bases. The CDR3 is 18 amino acids. The CDR3: CASSEAVRLAGFGETQYF. CDR3 coding DNA: TGTGCCAGCAGTGAAGCGGTTAGACTAGCGGGATTTGGAGAGACCCAGTACTTC.

The rearrangement uses TRBV13 and TRBJ2-3, with 7 positions matching TRBD2. The ends lost 4 bases at V and 5 bases at J; junction bases unmatched: 6. CDR1 PRHDT and CDR2 FYEKMQ come from the germline V gene (reference sequence). The CDR3 has 14 amino acids. The CDR3 DNA reads TGTGCCAGCAGCTCCCGGGAGGCTCTAGATACGCAGTATTTT. Its protein product is CASSSREALDTQYF.